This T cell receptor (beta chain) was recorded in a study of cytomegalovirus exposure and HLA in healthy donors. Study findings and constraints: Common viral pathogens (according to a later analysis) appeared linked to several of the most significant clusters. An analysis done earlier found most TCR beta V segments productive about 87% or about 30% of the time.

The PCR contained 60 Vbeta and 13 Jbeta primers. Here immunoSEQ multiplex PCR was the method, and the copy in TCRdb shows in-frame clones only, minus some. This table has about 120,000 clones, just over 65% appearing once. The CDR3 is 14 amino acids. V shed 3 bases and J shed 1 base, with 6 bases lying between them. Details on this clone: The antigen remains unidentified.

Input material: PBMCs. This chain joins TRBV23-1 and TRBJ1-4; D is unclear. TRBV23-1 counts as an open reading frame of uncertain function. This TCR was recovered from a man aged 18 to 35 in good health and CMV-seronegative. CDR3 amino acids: CASSQRGTNEKLFF. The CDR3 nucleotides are TGCGCCAGCAGTCAGCGGGGAACTAATGAAAAACTGTTTTTT.